Below, one T cell receptor beta chain is given with its context. CDR1 LNHDA and CDR2 SQIVND come from the germline V gene (reference sequence). The CDR3 runs to 15 residues. The V segment lost 5 bases and the J segment 2 bases; nucleotides outside the gene matches: 9. This sample was taken from a study of blood T cell repertoires in COVID-19. Overall study context: Specimens from acute and convalescent COVID-19 originated in the United States, Italy and Spain.

Repertoires were generated with immunoSEQ multiplex PCR, while TCRdb's copy carries only in-frame clones and drops some. The table shows about 76,000 clones, with 82% occurring only once. Sequenced sample: peripheral blood. The receptor was isolated from a human donor in a cohort sampled during active COVID-19. V usage is TRBV19 and J usage is TRBJ2-7, with 7 bases matching TRBD1. The CDR3 spells CASSSGTVLTYEQYF. The CDR3 DNA reads as TGTGCCAGTAGTTCCGGGACAGTCCTCACCTACGAGCAGTACTTC.